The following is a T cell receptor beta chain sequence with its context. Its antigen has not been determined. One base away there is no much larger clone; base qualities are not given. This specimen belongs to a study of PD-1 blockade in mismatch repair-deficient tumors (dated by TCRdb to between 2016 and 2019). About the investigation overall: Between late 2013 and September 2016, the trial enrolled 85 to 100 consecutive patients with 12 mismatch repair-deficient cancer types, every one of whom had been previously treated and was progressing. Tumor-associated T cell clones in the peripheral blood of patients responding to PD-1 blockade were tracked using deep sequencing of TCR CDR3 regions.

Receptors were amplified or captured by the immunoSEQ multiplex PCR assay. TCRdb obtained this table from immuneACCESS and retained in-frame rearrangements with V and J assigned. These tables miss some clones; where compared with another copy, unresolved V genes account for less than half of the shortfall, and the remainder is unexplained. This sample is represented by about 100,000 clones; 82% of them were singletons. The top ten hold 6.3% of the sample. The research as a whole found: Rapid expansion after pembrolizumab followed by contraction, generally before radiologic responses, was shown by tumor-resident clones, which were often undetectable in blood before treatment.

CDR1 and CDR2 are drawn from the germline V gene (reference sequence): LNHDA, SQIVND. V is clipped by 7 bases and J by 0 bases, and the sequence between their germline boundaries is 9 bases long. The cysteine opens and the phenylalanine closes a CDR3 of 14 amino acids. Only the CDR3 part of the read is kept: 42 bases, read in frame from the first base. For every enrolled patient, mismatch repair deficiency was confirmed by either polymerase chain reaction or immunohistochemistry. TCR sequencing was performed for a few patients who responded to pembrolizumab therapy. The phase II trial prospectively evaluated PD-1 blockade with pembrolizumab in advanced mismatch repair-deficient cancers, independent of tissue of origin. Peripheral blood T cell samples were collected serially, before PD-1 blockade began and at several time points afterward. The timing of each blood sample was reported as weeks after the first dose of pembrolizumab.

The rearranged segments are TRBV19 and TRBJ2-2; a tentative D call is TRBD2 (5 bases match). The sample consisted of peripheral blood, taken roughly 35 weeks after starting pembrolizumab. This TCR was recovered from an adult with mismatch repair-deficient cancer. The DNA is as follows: TGTGCCAGTACTCCGGGAACGAACACCGGGGAGCTGTTTTTT. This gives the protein CASTPGTNTGELFF.